This TCR beta chain comes out of a study of blood T cell repertoires in COVID-19. After removal of 2 bases from V and 6 bases from J, the junction contained 9 bases not matched to a gene. The CDR3 is 16 amino acids. CDR1 and CDR2 from the germline V gene are LNHDA and SQIVND (reference sequence). Generated by immunoSEQ multiplex PCR, the TCRdb table keeps only in-frame clones and is missing some. The top ten hold roughly 13% of the sample, which has 180,000 or so clones, approximately 80% seen once. Sequencing was performed on peripheral blood. The receptor's source is a man in his fifties or sixties who had recovered from COVID-19. The chain employs TRBV19 and TRBJ2-1; 8 bases are a match to TRBD2. The CDR3 DNA follows: TGTGCCAGTAGTATAAGGGGACTAGTCTATGGCAATGAGCAGTTCTTC. It codes for CASSIRGLVYGNEQFF.